A selection of T cell receptor beta chains follows, all from one sample in a study of spatial heterogeneity in lung cancer. TCRdb re-derived calls from the 5' RACE reads in MiXCR, one entry per CDR3 protein. The table has just under 45,000 distinct CDR3 sequences, about 23% seen once. The sample here was PBMCs, taken at follow-up. The source is a female donor with early-stage non-small cell lung cancer. Both conserved end residues are part of each CDR3. Each record gives: J gene, V gene, D gene, clone size, CDR3 protein, CDR3 DNA. The D gene is left open where the match is weak. Clone size, where shown, is once, few, many, or a class for clones that have expanded.

j_gene: TRBJ2-2; v_gene: TRBV19; d_gene: NA; abundance: few; CDR3aa: CASSIFGASNTGELFF; CDR3nt: TGTGCCAGTAGTATCTTTGGAGCCTCGAACACCGGGGAGCTGTTTTTT
j_gene: TRBJ1-4; v_gene: TRBV5-1; d_gene: NA; abundance: many; CDR3aa: CASSLEAGATNEKLFF; CDR3nt: TGCGCCAGCAGCTTGGAGGCGGGGGCAACTAATGAAAAACTGTTTTTT
j_gene: TRBJ2-3; v_gene: TRBV4-1; d_gene: NA; abundance: NA; CDR3aa: CASSRLGGTSTDTQYF; CDR3nt: TGCGCCAGCAGCCGCTTGGGCGGGACTAGCACAGATACGCAGTATTTT
j_gene: TRBJ2-1; v_gene: TRBV6-5; d_gene: NA; abundance: many; CDR3aa: CASSPGYINEQFF; CDR3nt: TGTGCCAGCAGTCCGGGATATATCAATGAGCAGTTCTTC
j_gene: TRBJ1-2; v_gene: TRBV6-5; d_gene: NA; abundance: NA; CDR3aa: CASSYSLRGLSYGYTF; CDR3nt: TGTGCCAGCAGTTACTCCCTCAGGGGCCTCTCCTATGGCTACACCTTC
j_gene: TRBJ1-1; v_gene: TRBV27; d_gene: NA; abundance: NA; CDR3aa: CASSFGRSTEAFF; CDR3nt: TGTGCCAGCAGTTTTGGCCGAAGCACTGAAGCTTTCTTT
j_gene: TRBJ2-5; v_gene: TRBV7-9; d_gene: TRBD2; abundance: few; CDR3aa: CASSTPRAGGLKTQYF; CDR3nt: TGTGCCAGCAGTACGCCGCGCGCGGGAGGCTTAAAGACCCAGTACTTC
j_gene: TRBJ1-2; v_gene: TRBV4-1; d_gene: NA; abundance: NA; CDR3aa: CASSQVGRVYGYTF; CDR3nt: TGCGCCAGCAGCCAAGTTGGCAGGGTCTATGGCTACACCTTC
j_gene: TRBJ2-1; v_gene: TRBV7-2; d_gene: TRBD2; abundance: NA; CDR3aa: CASNLAGVSYNEQFF; CDR3nt: TGTGCCAGCAACCTAGCGGGAGTGTCCTACAATGAGCAGTTCTTC
j_gene: TRBJ1-2; v_gene: TRBV7-9; d_gene: NA; abundance: few; CDR3aa: CASSPAMGLGYTF; CDR3nt: TGTGCCAGCAGCCCTGCGATGGGGCTTGGCTACACCTTC
j_gene: TRBJ1-6; v_gene: TRBV4-2; d_gene: NA; abundance: once; CDR3aa: CASSPGKSITYNSPLHF; CDR3nt: TGTGCCAGCAGCCCGGGAAAATCTATTACCTATAATTCACCCCTCCACTTT
j_gene: TRBJ2-5; v_gene: TRBV7-9; d_gene: TRBD2; abundance: medium-sized; CDR3aa: CASSLRFRDYLQETQYF; CDR3nt: TGTGCCAGCAGCTTACGGTTTCGGGACTACCTCCAAGAGACCCAGTACTTC
j_gene: TRBJ2-4; v_gene: TRBV6-5; d_gene: NA; abundance: NA; CDR3aa: CASSYSAGENIQYF; CDR3nt: TGTGCCAGCAGTTACTCAGCCGGCGAAAACATTCAGTACTTC
j_gene: TRBJ2-3; v_gene: TRBV7-3; d_gene: TRBD2; abundance: many; CDR3aa: CASSLMASGSTDTQYF; CDR3nt: TGTGCCAGCAGCTTAATGGCTAGCGGAAGCACAGATACGCAGTATTTT
j_gene: TRBJ1-1; v_gene: TRBV6-5; d_gene: TRBD1; abundance: NA; CDR3aa: CASRSRGGNTEAFF; CDR3nt: TGTGCCAGCAGGAGCAGGGGGGGAAACACTGAAGCTTTCTTT
j_gene: TRBJ2-3; v_gene: TRBV11-2; d_gene: NA; abundance: few; CDR3aa: CASSLLSTSTDTQYF; CDR3nt: TGTGCCAGCAGCTTATTAAGCACTAGCACAGATACGCAGTATTTT
j_gene: TRBJ1-4; v_gene: TRBV7-8; d_gene: TRBD1; abundance: NA; CDR3aa: CASSFPETGEVRREKLFF; CDR3nt: TGTGCCAGCAGCTTCCCCGAGACAGGGGAGGTCAGGCGTGAAAAACTGTTTTTT
j_gene: TRBJ1-6; v_gene: TRBV3-1; d_gene: TRBD1; abundance: NA; CDR3aa: CASSQAGQAHSPLHF; CDR3nt: TGTGCCAGCAGCCAAGCGGGACAGGCCCATTCACCCCTCCACTTT
j_gene: TRBJ2-1; v_gene: TRBV7-9; d_gene: TRBD2; abundance: many; CDR3aa: CASSPQLAPSSYNEQFF; CDR3nt: TGTGCCAGCAGCCCCCAACTAGCGCCGAGCTCCTACAATGAGCAGTTCTTC
j_gene: TRBJ1-5; v_gene: TRBV9; d_gene: NA; abundance: many; CDR3aa: CASSQGSGINQPQHF; CDR3nt: TGTGCCAGCAGCCAGGGGTCTGGGATCAATCAGCCCCAGCATTTT
j_gene: TRBJ2-2; v_gene: TRBV7-3; d_gene: NA; abundance: NA; CDR3aa: CASSFRSTGELFF; CDR3nt: TGTGCCAGCAGCTTTCGGAGCACCGGGGAGCTGTTTTTT
j_gene: TRBJ2-1; v_gene: TRBV19; d_gene: TRBD2; abundance: few; CDR3aa: CASSIGRLAGVAGDEQFF; CDR3nt: TGTGCCAGTAGTATAGGGCGACTAGCGGGAGTCGCGGGGGATGAGCAGTTCTTC
j_gene: TRBJ1-5; v_gene: TRBV10-3; d_gene: TRBD1; abundance: few; CDR3aa: CAINEGGTAEPQHF; CDR3nt: TGTGCCATCAACGAGGGGGGGACAGCCGAGCCCCAGCATTTT
j_gene: TRBJ2-1; v_gene: TRBV5-1; d_gene: NA; abundance: many; CDR3aa: CASSLRGGNEQFF; CDR3nt: TGCGCCAGCAGCTTAAGGGGAGGCAATGAGCAGTTCTTC
j_gene: TRBJ1-3; v_gene: TRBV4-1; d_gene: NA; abundance: many; CDR3aa: CASSQSGNTIYF; CDR3nt: TGCGCCAGCAGTCAATCCGGAAACACCATATATTTT
j_gene: TRBJ1-1; v_gene: TRBV7-8; d_gene: NA; abundance: many; CDR3aa: CASSLIFGPKNTEAFF; CDR3nt: TGTGCCAGCAGCTTAATTTTTGGGCCTAAGAACACTGAAGCTTTCTTT
j_gene: TRBJ2-3; v_gene: TRBV5-6; d_gene: NA; abundance: few; CDR3aa: CASIDNGVTDTQYF; CDR3nt: TGTGCCAGCATTGATAACGGTGTAACAGATACGCAGTATTTT
j_gene: TRBJ1-2; v_gene: TRBV5-1; d_gene: NA; abundance: many; CDR3aa: CASSPAPGLLYGYTF; CDR3nt: TGCGCCAGCAGCCCGGCCCCGGGACTGCTCTATGGCTACACCTTC
j_gene: TRBJ2-1; v_gene: TRBV7-2; d_gene: TRBD2; abundance: few; CDR3aa: CASSRAGGSSYNEQFF; CDR3nt: TGTGCCAGCAGCAGGGCGGGGGGAAGCTCCTACAATGAGCAGTTCTTC
j_gene: TRBJ1-5; v_gene: TRBV18; d_gene: NA; abundance: many; CDR3aa: CASSLLEGGPNQPQHF; CDR3nt: TGTGCCAGCTCACTTCTGGAGGGGGGACCCAATCAGCCCCAGCATTTT
j_gene: TRBJ2-5; v_gene: TRBV5-1; d_gene: TRBD2; abundance: many; CDR3aa: CASSLDPSGGTRGYF; CDR3nt: TGCGCCAGCAGCTTGGATCCTAGCGGGGGAACAAGGGGGTACTTC